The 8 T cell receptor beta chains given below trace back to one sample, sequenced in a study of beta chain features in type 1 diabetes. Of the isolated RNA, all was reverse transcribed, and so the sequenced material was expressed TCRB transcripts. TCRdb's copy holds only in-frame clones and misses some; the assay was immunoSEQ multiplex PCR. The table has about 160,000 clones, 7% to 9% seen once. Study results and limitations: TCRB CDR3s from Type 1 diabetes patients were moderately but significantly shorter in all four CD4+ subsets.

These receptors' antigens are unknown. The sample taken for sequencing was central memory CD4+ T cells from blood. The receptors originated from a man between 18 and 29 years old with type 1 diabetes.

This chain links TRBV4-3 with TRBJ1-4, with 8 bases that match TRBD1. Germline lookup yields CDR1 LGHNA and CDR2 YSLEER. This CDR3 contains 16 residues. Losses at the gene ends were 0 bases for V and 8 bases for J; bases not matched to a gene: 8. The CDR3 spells CASSQEFGRGREKLFF. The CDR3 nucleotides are TGCGCCAGCAGCCAAGAATTTGGCAGGGGGCGCGAAAAACTGTTTTTT.

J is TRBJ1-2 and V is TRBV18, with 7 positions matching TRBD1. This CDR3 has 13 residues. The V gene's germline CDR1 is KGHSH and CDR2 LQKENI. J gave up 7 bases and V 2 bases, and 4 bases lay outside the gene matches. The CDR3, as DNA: TGTGCCAGCTCACCAGAAAACAGGGGTGGCTACACCTTC. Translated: CASSPENRGGYTF.

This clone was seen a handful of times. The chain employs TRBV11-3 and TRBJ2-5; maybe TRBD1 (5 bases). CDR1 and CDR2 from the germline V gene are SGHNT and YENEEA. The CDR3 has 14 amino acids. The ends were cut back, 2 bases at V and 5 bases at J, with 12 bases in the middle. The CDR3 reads CASSLQHKGETQYF. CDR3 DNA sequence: TGTGCCAGCAGCTTACAACACAAGGGGGAGACCCAGTACTTC. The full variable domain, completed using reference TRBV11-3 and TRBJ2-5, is EAGVVQSPRYKIIEKKQPVAFWCNPISGHNTLYWYLQNLGQGPELLIRYENEEAVDDSQLPKDRFSAERLKGVDSTLKIQPAELGDSAVYLCASSLQHKGETQYFGPGTRLLVL.

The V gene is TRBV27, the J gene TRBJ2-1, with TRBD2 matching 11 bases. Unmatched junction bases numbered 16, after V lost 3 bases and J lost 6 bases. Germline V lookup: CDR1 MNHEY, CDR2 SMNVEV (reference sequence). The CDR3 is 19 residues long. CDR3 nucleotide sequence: TGTGCCAGCAGTTTGAGGAGTTGGGTGCTAGCGGGGGGATTCAATGAGCAGTTCTTC. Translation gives CASSLRSWVLAGGFNEQFF.

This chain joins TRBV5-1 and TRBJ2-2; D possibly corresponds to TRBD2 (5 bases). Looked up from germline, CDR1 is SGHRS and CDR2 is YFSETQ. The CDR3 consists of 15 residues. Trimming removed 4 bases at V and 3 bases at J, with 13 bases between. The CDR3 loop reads CASSRLQIHTGELFF. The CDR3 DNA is TGCGCCAGCAGCCGACTACAGATCCACACCGGGGAGCTGTTTTTT.

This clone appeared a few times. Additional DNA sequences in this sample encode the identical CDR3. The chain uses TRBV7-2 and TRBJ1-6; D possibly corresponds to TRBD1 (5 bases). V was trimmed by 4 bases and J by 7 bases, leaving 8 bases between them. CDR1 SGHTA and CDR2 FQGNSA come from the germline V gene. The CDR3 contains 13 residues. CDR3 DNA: TGTGCCAGCAGCTCGACAGAAAATTCACCCCTCCACTTT. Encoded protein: CASSSTENSPLHF.

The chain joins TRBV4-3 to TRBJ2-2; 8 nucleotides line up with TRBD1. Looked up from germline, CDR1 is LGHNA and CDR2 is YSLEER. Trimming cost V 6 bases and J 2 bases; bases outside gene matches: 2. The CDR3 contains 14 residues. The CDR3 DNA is TGCGCCAGCAGGGGACAGGCCAACACCGGGGAGCTGTTTTTT. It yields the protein CASRGQANTGELFF.

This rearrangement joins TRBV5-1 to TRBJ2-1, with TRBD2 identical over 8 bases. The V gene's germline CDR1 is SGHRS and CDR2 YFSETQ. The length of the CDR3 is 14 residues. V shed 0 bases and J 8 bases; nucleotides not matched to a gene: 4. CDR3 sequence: CASSLESRGDEQFF. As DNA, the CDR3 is TGCGCCAGCAGCTTGGAGTCGCGGGGGGATGAGCAGTTCTTC.